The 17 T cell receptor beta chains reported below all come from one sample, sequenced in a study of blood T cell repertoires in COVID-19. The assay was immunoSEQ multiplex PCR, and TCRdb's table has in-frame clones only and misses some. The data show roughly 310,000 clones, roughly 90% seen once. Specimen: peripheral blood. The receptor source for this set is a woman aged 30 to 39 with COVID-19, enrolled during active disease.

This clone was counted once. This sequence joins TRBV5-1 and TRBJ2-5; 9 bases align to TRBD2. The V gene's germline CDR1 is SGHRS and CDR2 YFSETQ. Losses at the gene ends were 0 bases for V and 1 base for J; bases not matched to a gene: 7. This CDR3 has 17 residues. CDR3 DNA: TGCGCCAGCAGCTTGGGCTCCGGGACTAGCTCCCAAGAGACCCAGTACTTC. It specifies CASSLGSGTSSQETQYF. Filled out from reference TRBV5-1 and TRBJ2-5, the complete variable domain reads KAGVTQTPRYLIKTRGQQVTLSCSPISGHRSVSWYQQTPGQGLQFLFEYFSETQRNKGNFPGRFSGRQFSNSRSEMNVSTLELGDSALYLCASSLGSGTSSQETQYFGPGTRLLVL.

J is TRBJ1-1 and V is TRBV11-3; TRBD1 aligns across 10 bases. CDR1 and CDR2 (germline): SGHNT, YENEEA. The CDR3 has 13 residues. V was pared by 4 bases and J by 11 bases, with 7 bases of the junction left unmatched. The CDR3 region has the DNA TGTGCCAGCAGCTCCGGGGACAGGGGACGTGCTTTCTTT. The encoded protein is CASSSGDRGRAFF.

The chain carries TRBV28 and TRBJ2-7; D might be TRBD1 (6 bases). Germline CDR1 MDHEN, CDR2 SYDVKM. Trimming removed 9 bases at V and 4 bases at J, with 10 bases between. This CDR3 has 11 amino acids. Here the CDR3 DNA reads TGTGCCAGTCAGACAGGTTACGAGCAGTACTTC. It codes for CASQTGYEQYF.

The CDR3 is CASSQRAGQGREKLFF. In nucleotides, the CDR3 is TGTGCCAGCAGCCAAAGGGCAGGACAGGGACGTGAAAAACTGTTTTTT. The rearrangement joins TRBV3-1 (or the pseudogene TRBV3-2) to TRBJ1-4; the match to TRBD1 covers 8 bases. Germline CDR1 LGHDT, CDR2 YNNKEL (reference sequence). CDR3 size: 16 residues. Trimming removed 2 bases from V and 7 bases from J; junction bases left unmatched: 9.

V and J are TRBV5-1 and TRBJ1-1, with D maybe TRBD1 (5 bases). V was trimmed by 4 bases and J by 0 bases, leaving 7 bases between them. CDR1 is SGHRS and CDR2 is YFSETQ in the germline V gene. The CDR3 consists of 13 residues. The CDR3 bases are TGCGCCAGCAGCGTGACAGTGAACACTGAAGCTTTCTTT. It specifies CASSVTVNTEAFF.

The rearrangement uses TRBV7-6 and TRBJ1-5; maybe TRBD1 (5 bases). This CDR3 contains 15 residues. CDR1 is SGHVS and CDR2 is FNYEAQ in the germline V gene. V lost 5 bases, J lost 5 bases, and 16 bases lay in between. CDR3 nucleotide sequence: TGTGCCAGCAGCCGCGGGGGGGGGAAGGATCAGCCCCAGCATTTT. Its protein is CASSRGGGKDQPQHF.

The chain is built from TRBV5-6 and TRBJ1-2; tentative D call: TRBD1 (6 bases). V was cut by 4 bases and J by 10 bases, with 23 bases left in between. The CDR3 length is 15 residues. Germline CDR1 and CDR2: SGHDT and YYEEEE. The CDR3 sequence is CASSLMDSLVWHYTF. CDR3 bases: TGTGCCAGCAGCCTCATGGACAGCCTTGTATGGCACTACACCTTC.

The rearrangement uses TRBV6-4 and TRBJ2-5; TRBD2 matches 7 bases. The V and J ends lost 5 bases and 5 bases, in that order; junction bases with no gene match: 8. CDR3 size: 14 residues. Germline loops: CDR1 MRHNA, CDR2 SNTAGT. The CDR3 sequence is CASSFIAGTETQYF. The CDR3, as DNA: TGTGCCAGCAGTTTTATAGCGGGCACGGAGACCCAGTACTTC.

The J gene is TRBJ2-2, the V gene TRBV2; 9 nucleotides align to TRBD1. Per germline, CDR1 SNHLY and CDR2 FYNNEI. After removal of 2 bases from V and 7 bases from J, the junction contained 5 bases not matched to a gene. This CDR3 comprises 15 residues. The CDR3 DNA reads TGTGCCAGCAGTGAAACAGGGGGCAGGGACGGGGAGCTGTTTTTT. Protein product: CASSETGGRDGELFF.

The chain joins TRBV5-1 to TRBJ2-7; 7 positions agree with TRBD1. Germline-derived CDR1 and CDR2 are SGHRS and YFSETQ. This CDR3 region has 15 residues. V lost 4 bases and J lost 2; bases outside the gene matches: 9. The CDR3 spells CASSPTRDRTYEQYF. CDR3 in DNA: TGCGCCAGCAGCCCGACCCGGGACAGAACCTACGAGCAGTACTTC.

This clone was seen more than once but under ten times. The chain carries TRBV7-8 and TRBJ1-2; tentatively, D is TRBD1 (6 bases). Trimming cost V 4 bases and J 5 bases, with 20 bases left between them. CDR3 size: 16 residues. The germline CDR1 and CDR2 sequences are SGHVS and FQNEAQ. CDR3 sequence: CASSSTAGVWLYGYTF. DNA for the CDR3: TGTGCCAGCAGCTCGACCGCAGGGGTTTGGTTATATGGCTACACCTTC.

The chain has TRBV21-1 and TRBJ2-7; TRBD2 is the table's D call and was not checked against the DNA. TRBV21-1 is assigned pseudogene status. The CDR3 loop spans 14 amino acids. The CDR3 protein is CASSTTGGFYEQYF. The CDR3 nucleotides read TGTGCCAGCAGCACAACCGGCGGGTTTTACGAGCAGTACTTC.

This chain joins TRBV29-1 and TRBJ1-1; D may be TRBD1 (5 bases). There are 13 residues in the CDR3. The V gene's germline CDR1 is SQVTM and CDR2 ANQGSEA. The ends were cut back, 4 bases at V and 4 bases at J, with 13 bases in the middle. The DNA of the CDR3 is TGCAGCGTTGGTGGGACTTGGGGCACTGAAGCTTTCTTT. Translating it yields CSVGGTWGTEAFF.

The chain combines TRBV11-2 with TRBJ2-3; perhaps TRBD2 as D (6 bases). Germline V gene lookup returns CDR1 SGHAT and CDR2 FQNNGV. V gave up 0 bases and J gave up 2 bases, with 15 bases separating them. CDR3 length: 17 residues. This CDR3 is CASSLDAGYTTTDTQYF. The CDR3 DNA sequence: TGTGCCAGCAGCTTAGATGCGGGATATACCACCACAGATACGCAGTATTTT.

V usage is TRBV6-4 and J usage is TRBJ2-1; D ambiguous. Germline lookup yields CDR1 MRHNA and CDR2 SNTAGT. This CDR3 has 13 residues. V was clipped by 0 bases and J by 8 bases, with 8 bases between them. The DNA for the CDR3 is TGTGCCAGCAGTGACTCGAAAGAGGATGAGCAGTTCTTC. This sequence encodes CASSDSKEDEQFF.

In DNA, the CDR3 is TGTGCCAGCAAACTGGAGATACAAGAGACCCAGTACTTC. Amino acids: CASKLEIQETQYF. The chain uses TRBV2 and TRBJ2-5; D is ambiguous. Germline V lookup: CDR1 SNHLY, CDR2 FYNNEI. V gave up 7 bases and J gave up 2 bases, with 11 bases separating them. This CDR3 spans 13 amino acids.

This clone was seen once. For the CDR3, the DNA is TGTGCCTGGAGTGGATACCGGGATCCTCAAGGCACCGGGGAGCTGTTTTTT. Amino acids: CAWSGYRDPQGTGELFF. The rearrangement uses TRBV30 and TRBJ2-2; possible D gene TRBD2, 5 bases. Germline CDR1 GTSNPN, CDR2 SVGIG (reference sequence). This CDR3 has 17 residues. V was cut by 1 base and J by 4 bases, with 19 bases left in between.